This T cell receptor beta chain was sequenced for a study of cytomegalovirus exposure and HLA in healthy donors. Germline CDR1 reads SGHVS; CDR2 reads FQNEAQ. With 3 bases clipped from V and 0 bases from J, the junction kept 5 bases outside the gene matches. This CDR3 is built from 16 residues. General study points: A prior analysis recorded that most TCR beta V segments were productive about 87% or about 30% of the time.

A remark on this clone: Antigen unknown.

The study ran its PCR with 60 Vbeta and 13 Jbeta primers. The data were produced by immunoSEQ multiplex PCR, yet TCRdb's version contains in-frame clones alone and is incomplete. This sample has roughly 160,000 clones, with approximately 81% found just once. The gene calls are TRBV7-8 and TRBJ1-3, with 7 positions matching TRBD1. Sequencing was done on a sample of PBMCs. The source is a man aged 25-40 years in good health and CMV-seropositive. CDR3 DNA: TGTGCCAGCAGCTTCCAGGGACAGAGCTCTGGAAACACCATATATTTT. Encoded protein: CASSFQGQSSGNTIYF.